These 22 T cell receptor beta chains were sequenced from one sample in a study of identical twins. TCRdb re-called the 5' RACE reads with MiXCR, one entry per CDR3 protein. The sample shows 400,000 to 500,000 distinct CDR3 sequences, roughly an eighth of them seen only once. This sample was shared with a second study, whose subject was yellow fever vaccine responses in identical twins.

Input material: CD4+ T cells sorted from blood. The receptors were gathered from a woman aged 18 to 35 in good health.

This sequence joins TRBV18 and TRBJ2-7, with D possibly matching TRBD2 (5 bases). V dropped 3 bases and J dropped 2 bases, with 11 bases sitting between them. Per germline, CDR1 KGHSH and CDR2 LQKENI. This CDR3 region has 14 residues. CDR3 sequence reads: CASSPTRDPYEQYF. The CDR3 DNA sequence: TGTGCCAGCTCACCCACTAGAGACCCCTACGAGCAGTACTTC.

In its sample, this clonotype was seen a few times. This chain joins TRBV20-1 and TRBJ2-3, with a possible D match to TRBD1 (6 bases). The CDR3 extends over 14 amino acids. With 5 bases removed from V and 0 bases from J, the gap between germline ends came to 12 bases. Germline values: CDR1 DFQATT, CDR2 SNEGSKA (reference sequence). CDR3 region: CSAPPGTSTDTQYF. CDR3 nucleotide sequence: TGCAGTGCTCCTCCAGGGACAAGCACAGATACGCAGTATTTT.

This clonotype was counted between two and nine times. The chain has TRBV20-1 and TRBJ1-5; D gene uncertain. Trimming took off 3 bases at V and 7 bases at J, with 7 bases between the two ends. The germline V gene has CDR1 DFQATT and CDR2 SNEGSKA (reference sequence). This CDR3 comprises 11 residues. In DNA form, the CDR3 reads TGCAGTGCTAGTCCCGGACAGCCCCAGCATTTT. This translates into CSASPGQPQHF.

The sample holds a few counts of this clonotype. This chain joins TRBV7-9 and TRBJ2-7, with D possibly called TRBD1 or TRBD2 (5 bases each). The CDR3 is 15 residues long. Trimming left V 5 bases short and J 5 bases short, with 19 bases between. Germline values: CDR1 SEHNR, CDR2 FQNEAQ (reference sequence). CDR3 nucleotide sequence: TGTGCCAGCAGCCCCTGGGACCTGGCGCGAAACGAGCAGTACTTC. Protein product: CASSPWDLARNEQYF.

In its sample, this clonotype was seen a few times. V gene TRBV7-8 combines with J gene TRBJ2-5; TRBD2 matches 12 bases. The germline CDR1 and CDR2 sequences are SGHVS and FQNEAQ. This CDR3 region has 16 residues. V dropped 5 bases and J dropped 4; count of bases not matched to a gene: 8. CDR3 protein: CASSVRPSGGGETQYF. The CDR3 coding sequence is TGTGCCAGCAGCGTACGGCCTAGCGGGGGGGGAGAGACCCAGTACTTC. Using reference TRBV7-8 and TRBJ2-5 for the parts outside the CDR3, the full variable domain is GAGVSQSPRYKVAKRGQDVALRCDPISGHVSLFWYQQALGQGPEFLTYFQNEAQLDKSGLPSDRFFAERPEGSVSTLKIQRTQQEDSAVYLCASSVRPSGGGETQYFGPGTRLLVL.

The chain links TRBV5-1 to TRBJ2-1; a possible D gene is TRBD1 (6 bases). Looked up from germline, CDR1 is SGHRS and CDR2 is YFSETQ. The CDR3 covers 14 residues. V lost 9 bases, J lost 4 bases, and 17 bases lay in between. The CDR3 sequence: CATREGQQYNEQFF. In DNA, the CDR3 is TGCGCCACCCGGGAAGGACAGCAGTACAATGAGCAGTTCTTC.

In this sample, this clonotype turned up a few times. V gene TRBV2 combines with J gene TRBJ2-5; the D gene is possibly TRBD1 (6 bases). This CDR3 has 16 residues. The V gene's germline CDR1 is SNHLY and CDR2 FYNNEI. Trimming left V 4 bases short and J 0 bases short, with 15 bases between. In DNA, the CDR3 is TGTGCCAGCAGTGGCCACAGGGAGTCGTACCAAGAGACCCAGTACTTC. The encoded protein is CASSGHRESYQETQYF.

This clonotype was seen many times. The chain combines TRBV7-6 with TRBJ2-3; D call uncertain. Trimming cost V 0 bases and J 6 bases, with 7 bases left between them. The CDR3 sequence is 13 residues long. CDR1 is SGHVS and CDR2 is FNYEAQ in the germline V gene. Here the CDR3 reads CASSLAWGDTQYF. In DNA form, the CDR3 reads TGTGCCAGCAGCTTAGCGTGGGGTGATACGCAGTATTTT.

This clonotype was seen at least ten times. This chain connects TRBV5-1 to TRBJ2-5, with D perhaps given as TRBD1 or TRBD2 (6 bases each). V was clipped by 1 base and J by 1 base, with 11 bases between them. Germline lookup yields CDR1 SGHRS and CDR2 YFSETQ. This CDR3 spans 15 amino acids. CDR3 region: CASSLSPGAQETQYF. CDR3 bases: TGCGCCAGCAGCTTGTCCCCGGGGGCCCAAGAGACCCAGTACTTC.

The chain couples TRBV29-1 to TRBJ1-2; 7 bases match TRBD1. This CDR3 contains 12 residues. V lost 8 bases to trimming and J lost 4 bases; unmatched junction nucleotides: 7. The germline V gene encodes CDR1 SQVTM and CDR2 ANQGSEA. The CDR3 loop is CSTATGAYGYTF. CDR3 nucleotides: TGCAGCACAGCAACAGGGGCCTATGGCTACACCTTC.

This clonotype was seen more than once but under ten times. CDR3 bases: TGTGCCAGCAGTGAGAACCGGGCCTACGAGCAGTACTTC. Residues: CASSENRAYEQYF. The chain employs TRBV2 and TRBJ2-7, with D uncertain. V was trimmed by 3 bases and J by 2 bases, leaving 8 bases between them. The CDR3 loop spans 13 amino acids. CDR1 and CDR2 from the germline V gene are SNHLY and FYNNEI. The full variable domain, completed using reference TRBV2 and TRBJ2-7, is EPEVTQTPSHQVTQMGQEVILRCVPISNHLYFYWYRQILGQKVEFLVSFYNNEISEKSEIFDDQFSVERPDGSNFTLKIRSTKLEDSAMYFCASSENRAYEQYFGPGTRLTVT.

The J gene is TRBJ2-5, the V gene TRBV12-3 or TRBV12-4; D is tentatively TRBD1 or TRBD2 (6 bases each). Trimming left V 5 bases short and J 4 bases short, with 17 bases between. The CDR3 runs 15 residues. The CDR3 region has the DNA TGTGCCAGCAGTCCTACGACAGGAGGGGGAGAGACCCAGTACTTC. Its protein product is CASSPTTGGGETQYF.

Ten or more counts support this clonotype. V gene TRBV29-1 combines with J gene TRBJ2-7; 8 bases line up with TRBD1. The CDR3 contains 13 residues. V was pared by 6 bases and J by 0 bases, with 4 bases of the junction left unmatched. Per the germline V gene, CDR1 is SQVTM and CDR2 is ANQGSEA. The chain's CDR3 is CSVDGQGSYEQYF. The CDR3, as DNA: TGCAGCGTGGACGGACAGGGCTCCTACGAGCAGTACTTC.

The sample holds a few counts of this clonotype. The rearrangement joins TRBV5-1 to TRBJ2-5; possibly TRBD2 for D (7 bases). CDR3 size: 15 residues. The germline CDR1 and CDR2 sequences are SGHRS and YFSETQ. Trimming left V 3 bases short and J 5 bases short, with 17 bases between. The CDR3 DNA sequence: TGCGCCAGCAGCTCTCTTGGGGGGGCATCGGAGACCCAGTACTTC. Translating it yields CASSSLGGASETQYF.

This clonotype occurred a few times. The chain recombines TRBV6-1 with TRBJ2-7; D possibly corresponds to TRBD2 (5 bases). The CDR3 is made up of 14 amino acids. Trimming stripped 8 bases from V and 4 bases from J, with 18 bases between. The germline V gene encodes CDR1 MNHNS and CDR2 SASEGT. The CDR3 DNA reads as TGTGCCAGCGCCTGGGGAAGCGGAGAATACGAGCAGTACTTC. Translating it yields CASAWGSGEYEQYF.

The CDR3 coding sequence is TGCAGTGCTAGAGTACTTTGGACCGGGGAGCTGTTTTTT. This gives the protein CSARVLWTGELFF. The V and J genes are TRBV20-1 and TRBJ2-2; D is unresolved. CDR1 DFQATT and CDR2 SNEGSKA come from the germline V gene (reference sequence). CDR3 length equals 13 residues. Trimming shortened V by 1 base and J by 5 bases, and 8 bases separated the two germline ends.

The chain carries TRBV6-1 and TRBJ2-3; no definite D call. CDR1 and CDR2 from the germline V gene are MNHNS and SASEGT. CDR3 size: 15 residues. Trimming stripped 7 bases from V and 4 bases from J, with 18 bases between. CDR3 in amino acids: CASKYVGNGADTQYF. CDR3 DNA sequence: TGTGCCAGCAAGTATGTAGGGAATGGGGCAGATACGCAGTATTTT.

The chain links TRBV7-2 to TRBJ2-7; 9 bases are shared with TRBD2. The CDR3 spans 15 residues. V dropped 1 base and J dropped 7; count of bases not matched to a gene: 8. Germline V CDR1 and CDR2: SGHTA, FQGNSA. DNA for the CDR3: TGTGCCAGCAGCTTAGGAGGGACTAGCCCTAGGGAGCAGTACTTC. Protein: CASSLGGTSPREQYF.

This clonotype has just a few counts. V is TRBV5-1 and J is TRBJ2-7, with TRBD2 matching 9 bases. CDR1 is SGHRS and CDR2 is YFSETQ in the germline V gene. Germline trimming cut 0 bases from V and 4 bases from J; bases unmatched to any gene: 11. The CDR3 runs to 17 residues. Written as DNA, the CDR3 is TGCGCCAGCAGCTTGGACGGGCGGGGGGGCCCGGGTTACGAGCAGTACTTC. This translates into CASSLDGRGGPGYEQYF.

This chain uses TRBV20-1 with TRBJ2-7, with D perhaps matching TRBD1 (6 bases). CDR1 and CDR2 (germline): DFQATT, SNEGSKA (reference sequence). The CDR3 covers 12 residues. V lost 6 bases and J 3 bases, leaving 12 bases between the germline ends. CDR3 bases: TGCAGTGCGGACGGACAGATCTACGAGCAGTACTTC. Translated: CSADGQIYEQYF.

This clonotype was seen a few times. The chain combines TRBV24-1 with TRBJ2-3; 10 bases match TRBD1. With V trimmed by 5 bases and J by 3 bases, 4 bases remained unmatched. Germline V gives CDR1 KGHDR, CDR2 SFDVKD. CDR3 size: 15 residues. This CDR3 reads CATSGGTGVTDTQYF. CDR3 bases: TGTGCCACCAGTGGCGGGACAGGGGTGACAGATACGCAGTATTTT.

The table lists this clonotype with a count of one. The chain carries TRBV28 and TRBJ2-6; no clear D. Trimming stripped 11 bases from V and 0 bases from J, with 14 bases between. The germline gives CDR1 MDHEN, CDR2 SYDVKM. The CDR3 consists of 15 residues. The CDR3 DNA follows: TGTGCCGCAGCCGGCGGTTCCTCTGGGGCCAACGTCCTGACTTTC. This codes for CAAAGGSSGANVLTF.